What follows describes a single T cell receptor beta chain. Its antigen remains unknown. Germline lookup yields CDR1 SEHNR and CDR2 FQNEAQ (reference sequence). With 0 bases clipped from V and 5 bases from J, the junction kept 7 bases outside the gene matches. The CDR3 totals 15 residues. The data originate from a study of cytomegalovirus exposure and HLA in healthy donors. As for the study in general: Earlier work reported 100 million or so unique TCR beta sequences from 180 million or so T cells.

Whole-study results and caveats: When analyzed later, the rates of TCR association showed variation by HLA locus, with DRB1 the most and HLA-C the fewest.

PCR was performed using 60 Vbeta and 13 Jbeta primers. Profiling relied on immunoSEQ multiplex PCR, and the TCRdb table lists in-frame clones only, not all of them. This sample has fewer than 200,000 clones, with about four fifths found just once. The receptor comes from a woman under 30 in good health and CMV-seropositive. The sample taken for sequencing was PBMCs. The chain is built from TRBV7-9 and TRBJ2-7, with 7 nucleotides matching TRBD2. DNA of the CDR3: TGTGCCAGCAGCTTAGCCCCAGGTGGGAGGGACGAGCAGTACTTC. Translated, it gives CASSLAPGGRDEQYF.